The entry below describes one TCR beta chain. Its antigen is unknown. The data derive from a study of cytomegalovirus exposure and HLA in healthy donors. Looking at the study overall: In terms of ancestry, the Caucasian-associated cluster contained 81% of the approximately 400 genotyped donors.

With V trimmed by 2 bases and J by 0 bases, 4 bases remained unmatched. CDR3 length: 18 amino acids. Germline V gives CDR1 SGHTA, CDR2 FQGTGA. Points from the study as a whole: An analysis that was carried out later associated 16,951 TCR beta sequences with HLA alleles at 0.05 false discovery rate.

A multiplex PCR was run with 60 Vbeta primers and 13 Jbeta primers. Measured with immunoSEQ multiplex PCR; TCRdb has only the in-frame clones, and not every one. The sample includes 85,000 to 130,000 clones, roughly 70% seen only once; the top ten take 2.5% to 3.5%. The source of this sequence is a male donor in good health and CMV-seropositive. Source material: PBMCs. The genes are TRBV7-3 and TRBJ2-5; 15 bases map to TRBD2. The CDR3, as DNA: TGTGCCAGCAGCTTATCCGGACTAGCGGGAGGGTACCAAGAGACCCAGTACTTC. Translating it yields CASSLSGLAGGYQETQYF.